Below, 27 T cell receptor beta chains from the same sample are listed, as sequenced in a study of blood T cell repertoires in COVID-19. Clones were sequenced by immunoSEQ multiplex PCR, and TCRdb holds only the in-frame ones, with some missing. The sample includes more than 95,000 clones, about 74% of them seen just once. The sample was peripheral blood. The origin of the receptors is a man aged 80 or over with COVID-19, enrolled during active disease.

This rearrangement joins TRBV5-1 to TRBJ1-2, with 7 bases aligning to TRBD1. CDR1 SGHRS and CDR2 YFSETQ come from the germline V gene. There are 14 residues in the CDR3. With V trimmed by 4 bases and J by 4 bases, 7 bases remained unmatched. This chain's CDR3 is CASSVGTDLYGYTF. The CDR3 DNA is TGCGCCAGCAGCGTGGGGACAGACCTCTATGGCTACACCTTC.

This chain joins TRBV9 and TRBJ2-5, with 9 bases aligning to TRBD2. Germline V gene lookup returns CDR1 SGDLS and CDR2 YYNGEE. J gave up 3 bases and V 0 bases, and 12 bases lay outside the gene matches. The CDR3 contains 18 residues. The CDR3 loop reads CASSVGNAGGTSKETQYF. CDR3 nucleotide sequence: TGTGCCAGCAGCGTAGGTAACGCGGGGGGGACCTCGAAAGAGACCCAGTACTTC.

The V gene is TRBV28, the J gene TRBJ2-3, with D perhaps matching TRBD2 (6 bases). Trimming cost V 6 bases and J 1 base, with 17 bases left between them. The CDR3 loop spans 16 amino acids. CDR1 is MDHEN and CDR2 is SYDVKM in the germline V gene. The CDR3 nucleotides are TGTGCCAGCAGGCCCGTGGGGGGAGTAGGCACAGATACGCAGTATTTT. Its protein is CASRPVGGVGTDTQYF.

V usage is TRBV29-1 and J usage is TRBJ2-7; D is possibly TRBD2 (6 bases). Looked up from germline, CDR1 is SQVTM and CDR2 is ANQGSEA. This CDR3 spans 12 amino acids. Trimming took off 4 bases at V and 4 bases at J, with 11 bases between the two ends. CDR3 loop: CSVGLEGYEQYF. In DNA, the CDR3 is TGCAGCGTTGGACTGGAGGGATACGAGCAGTACTTC.

The chain links TRBV6-5 to TRBJ2-1; TRBD2 agrees at 8 bases. CDR1 and CDR2 (germline): MNHEY, SVGAGI. There are 16 residues in the CDR3. Trimming cost V 0 bases and J 6 bases; bases outside gene matches: 7. In DNA, the CDR3 is TGTGCCAGCAGTTACTCAGTGGGACTAGGAGGCAATGAGCAGTTCTTC. It encodes CASSYSVGLGGNEQFF.

This clone came up once. The J gene is TRBJ1-2, the V gene TRBV5-4; D possibly corresponds to TRBD1 (5 bases). Germline-derived CDR1 and CDR2 are SGHNT and YYREEE (reference sequence). The CDR3 has 13 amino acids. The V and J ends lost 0 bases and 9 bases respectively, with 12 bases between them. The CDR3: CASSLGGARSYTF. The CDR3 DNA reads TGTGCCAGCAGCTTGGGTGGGGCTAGAAGCTACACCTTC.

The chain carries TRBV24-1 and TRBJ1-4, with D possibly being TRBD1 (6 bases). Deletions cut 7 bases from V and 0 bases from J, with 17 bases between. The V gene's germline CDR1 is KGHDR and CDR2 SFDVKD. The CDR3 is 17 residues long. CDR3 loop: CATSSPLRGATNEKLFF. CDR3 DNA sequence: TGTGCCACCAGCAGCCCTCTCAGGGGAGCAACTAATGAAAAACTGTTTTTT.

This sequence joins TRBV6-5 and TRBJ1-6, with TRBD1 identical over 7 bases. The CDR3 sequence is 15 residues long. Germline assignment: CDR1 MNHEY and CDR2 SVGAGI. The J segment lost 5 bases and the V segment lost 7 bases, leaving 8 bases of the junction unmatched. CDR3 residues: CASTEGTGDNSPLHF. The CDR3 DNA is TGTGCCAGCACCGAAGGTACAGGGGATAATTCACCCCTCCACTTT.

The chain carries TRBV3-1 (or the pseudogene TRBV3-2) and TRBJ2-7, with D perhaps matching TRBD1 (5 bases). The germline V gene encodes CDR1 LGHDT and CDR2 YNNKEL (reference sequence). This CDR3 contains 11 residues. Trimming removed 2 bases from V and 8 bases from J, with 7 bases in between. Written as DNA, the CDR3 is TGTGCCAGCAGCCAAAGGGGTCAGCAGTACTTC. Translating it yields CASSQRGQQYF.

The chain recombines TRBV5-5 with TRBJ1-2; 8 bases line up with TRBD1. The CDR3 has 15 amino acids. Germline V lookup: CDR1 SGHKS, CDR2 YYEKEE (reference sequence). Germline trimming cut 4 bases from V and 7 bases from J; bases unmatched to any gene: 12. The CDR3 spells CASSQNQGQGSGYTF. The CDR3 bases are TGTGCCAGCAGCCAGAACCAAGGACAGGGATCTGGCTACACCTTC.

In its sample, this clone was seen once. The CDR3: CASSPYGGGTGKDYGYTF. CDR3 bases: TGTGCCAGCAGTCCGTATGGTGGGGGGACAGGGAAGGACTATGGCTACACCTTC. The V call is TRBV28, the J call TRBJ1-2; TRBD1 aligns across 9 bases. The V segment lost 5 bases and the J segment 3 bases; nucleotides outside the gene matches: 16. The V gene's germline CDR1 is MDHEN and CDR2 SYDVKM. CDR3 length equals 18 residues.

This clone was counted a few times. This chain connects TRBV11-2 to TRBJ2-3, with D possibly TRBD1 on 6 matching bases. Germline loops: CDR1 SGHAT, CDR2 FQNNGV. The CDR3 consists of 16 residues. V was trimmed by 2 bases and J by 3 bases, leaving 15 bases between them. CDR3 amino acids: CASSLYGAGETDTQYF. CDR3 DNA sequence: TGTGCCAGCAGCTTATACGGGGCAGGGGAAACAGATACGCAGTATTTT.

CDR3: CASSPTPMAGVGETQYF. The CDR3 coding sequence is TGTGCCAGCTCACCCACCCCCATGGCAGGGGTGGGGGAGACCCAGTACTTC. The genes are TRBV18 and TRBJ2-5, with a weak D call TRBD1 (6 bases). The V gene's germline CDR1 is KGHSH and CDR2 LQKENI. This CDR3 region has 17 residues. The V end lost 3 bases, the J end lost 5 bases, and 22 bases lay between the germline ends.

V gene TRBV12-3 or TRBV12-4 combines with J gene TRBJ1-2; 7 nucleotides match TRBD1. The CDR3 spans 13 residues. Trimming at V came to 3 bases and at J to 6 bases, leaving 4 bases not matched to a gene. The CDR3 here is CASSFRQGDGYTF. The CDR3 bases are TGTGCCAGCAGTTTCCGACAGGGCGATGGCTACACCTTC.

This chain links TRBV9 with TRBJ1-1, with D perhaps TRBD1 (6 bases). Germline V gene sequence: CDR1 SGDLS, CDR2 YYNGEE. The CDR3 is 13 amino acids. The ends were cut back, 2 bases at V and 6 bases at J, with 11 bases in the middle. CDR3 nucleotides: TGTGCCAGCAGCGTTACAGGGTACGCTGAAGCTTTCTTT. Protein: CASSVTGYAEAFF.

This clone has only a few counts. The V call is TRBV19, the J call TRBJ1-2; maybe TRBD1 (5 bases). Germline CDR1 reads LNHDA; CDR2 reads SQIVND (reference sequence). CDR3 size: 12 residues. Trimming stripped 10 bases from V and 5 bases from J, with 14 bases between. CDR3 nucleotides: TGTGCCATTGACGACAGACCTTATGGCTACACCTTC. This sequence encodes CAIDDRPYGYTF.

The chain combines TRBV28 with TRBJ2-4; D might be TRBD2 (7 bases). The germline V gene has CDR1 MDHEN and CDR2 SYDVKM. Trimming shortened V by 7 bases and J by 6 bases, and 16 bases separated the two germline ends. This CDR3 has 14 amino acids. The CDR3 reads CASIPGGPVNIQYF. In nucleotides, the CDR3 is TGTGCCAGCATCCCCGGGGGGCCAGTAAACATTCAGTACTTC.

V usage is TRBV4-3 and J usage is TRBJ2-5; tentative D call: TRBD1 (6 bases). This CDR3 is 15 amino acids long. The ends were cut back, 0 bases at V and 2 bases at J, with 10 bases in the middle. Germline V gene data show CDR1 as LGHNA and CDR2 as YSLEER. CDR3 in amino acids: CASSQDDGQQETQYF. The CDR3 DNA follows: TGCGCCAGCAGCCAAGATGATGGACAGCAAGAGACCCAGTACTTC.

This chain links TRBV7-9 with TRBJ2-5; D is uncertain. CDR3 length equals 15 residues. Trimming left V 1 base short and J 3 bases short, with 12 bases between. From germline, CDR1 is SEHNR and CDR2 FQNEAQ (reference sequence). CDR3 residues: CASSLVADIEETQYF. The CDR3 DNA follows: TGTGCCAGCAGCTTAGTGGCAGACATCGAAGAGACCCAGTACTTC.

The chain employs TRBV10-3 and TRBJ2-5; D possibly corresponds to TRBD2 (6 bases). V was shortened by 6 bases and J by 7 bases, with 18 bases between the two germline ends. The CDR3 consists of 14 residues. The germline gives CDR1 ENHRY, CDR2 SYGVKD. CDR3 DNA sequence: TGTGCCATCAGGGATAGGCGGGACGTAGGGACCCAGTACTTC. This encodes CAIRDRRDVGTQYF.

The V call is TRBV12-3 or TRBV12-4, the J call TRBJ1-1; D remains unclear. V gave up 6 bases and J gave up 5 bases, with 13 bases separating them. There are 13 residues in the CDR3. The CDR3 reads CASSSGFGTEAFF. CDR3 in DNA: TGTGCCAGCAGCTCGGGTTTTGGAACTGAAGCTTTCTTT.

In regard to this clone: Different DNA sequences within this sample yield the same CDR3. V and J are TRBV20-1 and TRBJ2-1, with TRBD1 as a possible D gene (6 bases). This CDR3 contains 14 residues. V lost 3 bases to trimming and J lost 4 bases, with 13 bases between them. Per germline, CDR1 DFQATT and CDR2 SNEGSKA (reference sequence). The CDR3 DNA reads as TGCAGTGCTAGTTCAGGGGCCCCTTACAATGAGCAGTTCTTC. Translating gives CSASSGAPYNEQFF.

The chain carries TRBV20-1 and TRBJ2-7; TRBD2 matches at 7 bases. V lost 3 bases to trimming and J lost 7 bases; unmatched junction nucleotides: 9. The CDR3 consists of 13 residues. Per germline, CDR1 DFQATT and CDR2 SNEGSKA (reference sequence). CDR3 loop: CSASSTSKGEQYF. The CDR3, as DNA: TGCAGTGCTAGTTCGACTAGCAAAGGGGAGCAGTACTTC.

The V gene is TRBV7-6, the J gene TRBJ2-7, with 10 positions matching TRBD1. V lost 6 bases and J lost 5; bases outside the gene matches: 4. CDR1 SGHVS and CDR2 FNYEAQ come from the germline V gene. The CDR3 has 13 amino acids. The CDR3 nucleotides are TGTGCCAGCAGTTGGGACAGGGGAAACGAGCAGTACTTC. This encodes CASSWDRGNEQYF. Full variable domain (rest looked up from reference TRBV7-6 and TRBJ2-7): GAGVSQSPRYKVTKRGQDVALRCDPISGHVSLYWYRQALGQGPEFLTYFNYEAQQDKSGLPNDRFSAERPEGSISTLTIQRTEQRDSAMYRCASSWDRGNEQYFGPGTRLTVT.

This sequence joins TRBV10-1 and TRBJ2-1; D gene uncertain. The CDR3 extends over 14 amino acids. V shed 3 bases and J shed 10 bases, with 16 bases lying between them. Germline lookup yields CDR1 WNHNN and CDR2 SYGVQD (reference sequence). CDR3 in DNA: TGCGCCAGCAGTGAACGATGGCCCCTCAAGGAGCAGTTCTTC. The encoded protein is CASSERWPLKEQFF.

About this clone: Within the sample, other DNA sequences also encode this same CDR3. The rearrangement links TRBV18 to TRBJ2-5; possible D gene TRBD2, 6 bases. This CDR3 comprises 13 residues. Trimming took off 1 base at V and 4 bases at J, with 7 bases between the two ends. Per the germline V gene, CDR1 is KGHSH and CDR2 is LQKENI. The CDR3: CASSPRAGETQYF. CDR3 in DNA: TGTGCCAGCTCACCACGAGCGGGAGAGACCCAGTACTTC.

The gene calls are TRBV5-4 and TRBJ2-5; TRBD2 matches 9 bases. The length of the CDR3 is 15 residues. V gave up 0 bases and J gave up 5 bases; unmatched junction bases: 5. Germline V lookup: CDR1 SGHNT, CDR2 YYREEE (reference sequence). The CDR3 reads CASSLVSGRRETQYF. The CDR3 bases are TGTGCCAGCAGCTTGGTTAGCGGGAGAAGGGAGACCCAGTACTTC.